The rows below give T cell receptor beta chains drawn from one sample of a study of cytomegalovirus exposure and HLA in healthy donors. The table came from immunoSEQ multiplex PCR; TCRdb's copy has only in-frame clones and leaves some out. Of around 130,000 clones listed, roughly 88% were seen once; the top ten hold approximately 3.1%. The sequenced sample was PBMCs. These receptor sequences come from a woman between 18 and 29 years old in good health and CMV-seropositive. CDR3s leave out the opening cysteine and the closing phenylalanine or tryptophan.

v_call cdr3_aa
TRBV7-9 ASSPVDSGLSTDTQY
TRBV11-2 ASSFTGGANHADTQY
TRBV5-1 ASSFQGSYEQY
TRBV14 ASSHGRTLGDYEQY
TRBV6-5 ASSLTGVGNTIY
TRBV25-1 ASSRTEDQMYEQY
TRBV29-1 SVRQGESIGNEQF
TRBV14 ASSRSGPNKLF
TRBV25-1 ASSELLAGGQDTQY
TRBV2 ASSAGQGAYGYT
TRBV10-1 ASSEETGSYEQY
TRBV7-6 ARPGDTGELF
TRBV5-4 ASSLFAAGGPGETQY
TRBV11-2 ASSSRRGDAADTQY
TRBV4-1 ASSHVQAIVEEKLF
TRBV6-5 ASTGTGTPGRLF
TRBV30 AWSVTGGYEQY
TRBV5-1 ASSLVGTSNEQF
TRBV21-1 ASSKRGGRVNTEAF
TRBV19 ASSRGHPDIQY
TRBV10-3 AINGGGNGYT
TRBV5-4 ASSLAYSVEQY
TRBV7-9 AGEGGGDYGYT
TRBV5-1 ASSLGLAGDADTQY
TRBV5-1 ASSSDVQETQY
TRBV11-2 ASSLVYGLAKNIQY
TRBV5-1 ASSLTGVRETQY
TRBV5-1 ASSLGRQGAYEQY
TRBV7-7 ASSLFPRGTPDTEAF
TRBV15 ATGSTSGTYNEQF
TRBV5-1 ASSLAGRGDTEAF
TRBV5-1 ASRDGQPYNSPLH
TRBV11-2 ASSLNGGPGNEQF
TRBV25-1 ASSHNGVAGETAAEQY
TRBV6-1 ASTGGRKNIQY
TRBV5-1 ASSLQGTGANVLT
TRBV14 ASSRDSYYGYT
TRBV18 ASSPLGQDRNTIY